The following is a T cell receptor (beta chain) sequence with its context. Its cognate antigen is unknown. The sample is drawn from a study of radiotherapy plus CTLA-4 blockade in lung cancer. Study-wide context: Objective response rate was around 20%; disease control rate, around 33%. Study-level points and caveats: Tumor-derived TCR clones expanded in blood after radiotherapy plus ipilimumab. Reports state that early shifts in blood T cell clones, with interferon-beta, best predicted response.

This CDR3 region has 15 residues. Germline V CDR1 and CDR2: SGHNT, YYREEE (reference sequence). V dropped 0 bases and J dropped 7; count of bases not matched to a gene: 2. TCRdb's table, derived via immunoSEQ multiplex PCR, lists solely in-frame clones and lacks some. The table lists tens of thousands of clones, about three quarters of them singletons, with about 2.4% in the top ten. Receiving focal radiation plus CTLA-4 blockade with ipilimumab were patients who had chemo-refractory metastatic non-small-cell lung cancer. The clonotype was recovered from a human donor with non-small cell lung cancer whose response to radiotherapy plus ipilimumab could not be evaluated. The chain employs TRBV5-4 and TRBJ2-2; 11 bases line up with TRBD1. Sample: peripheral blood, taken from a patient treated with radiotherapy plus ipilimumab. Written as DNA, the CDR3 is TGTGCCAGCAGCTTGGAAGGGACAGGGGGCGGGGAGCTGTTTTTT. Its protein is CASSLEGTGGGELFF.